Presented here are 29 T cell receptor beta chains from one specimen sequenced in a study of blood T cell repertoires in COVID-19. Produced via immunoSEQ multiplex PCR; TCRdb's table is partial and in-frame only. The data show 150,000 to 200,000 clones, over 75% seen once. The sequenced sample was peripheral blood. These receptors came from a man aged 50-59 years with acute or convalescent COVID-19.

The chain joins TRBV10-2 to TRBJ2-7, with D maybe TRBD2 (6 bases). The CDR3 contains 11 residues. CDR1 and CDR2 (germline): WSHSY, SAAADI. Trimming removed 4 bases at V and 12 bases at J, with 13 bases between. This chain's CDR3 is CASSALANPYF. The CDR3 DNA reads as TGCGCCAGCAGTGCTCTAGCGAATCCGTACTTC.

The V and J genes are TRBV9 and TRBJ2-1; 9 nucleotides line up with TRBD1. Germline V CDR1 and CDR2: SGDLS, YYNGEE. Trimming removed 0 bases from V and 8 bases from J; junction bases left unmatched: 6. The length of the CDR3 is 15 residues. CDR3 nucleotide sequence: TGTGCCAGCAGCGTAGGGGTAACAGGGGGCTATGAGCAGTTCTTC. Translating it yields CASSVGVTGGYEQFF.

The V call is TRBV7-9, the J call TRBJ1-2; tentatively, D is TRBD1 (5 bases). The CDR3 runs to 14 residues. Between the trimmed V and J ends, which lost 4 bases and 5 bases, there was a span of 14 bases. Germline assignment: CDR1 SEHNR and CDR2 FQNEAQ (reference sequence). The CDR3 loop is CASSSGTRLYGYTF. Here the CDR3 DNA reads TGTGCCAGCAGCTCCGGGACTCGTCTGTATGGCTACACCTTC.

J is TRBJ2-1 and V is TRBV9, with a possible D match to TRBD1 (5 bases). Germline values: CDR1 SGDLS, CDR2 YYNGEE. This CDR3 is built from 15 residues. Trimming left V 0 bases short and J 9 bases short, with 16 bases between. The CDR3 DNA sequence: TGTGCCAGCAGCGTAGGGGGCGTAAACCTAATTGAGCAGTTCTTC. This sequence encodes CASSVGGVNLIEQFF.

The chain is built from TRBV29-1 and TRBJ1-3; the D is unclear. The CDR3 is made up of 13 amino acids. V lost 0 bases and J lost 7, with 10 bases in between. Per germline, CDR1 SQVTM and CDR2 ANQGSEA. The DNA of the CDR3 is TGCAGCGTTGAAGATCTAATGGAGAACACCATATATTTT. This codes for CSVEDLMENTIYF.

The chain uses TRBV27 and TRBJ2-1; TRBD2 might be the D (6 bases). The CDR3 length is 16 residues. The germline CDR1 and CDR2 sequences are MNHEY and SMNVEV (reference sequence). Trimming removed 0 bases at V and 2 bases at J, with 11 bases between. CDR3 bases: TGTGCCAGCAGTTTATCAACGGGAGCACCCTACAATGAGCAGTTCTTC. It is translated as CASSLSTGAPYNEQFF.

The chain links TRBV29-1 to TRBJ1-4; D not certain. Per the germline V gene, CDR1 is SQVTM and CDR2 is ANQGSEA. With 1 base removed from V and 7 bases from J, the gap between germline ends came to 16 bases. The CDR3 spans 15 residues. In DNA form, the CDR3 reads TGCAGCGTTGAAGCGGTGTGGTCAGGCAGTGAAAAACTGTTTTTT. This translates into CSVEAVWSGSEKLFF.

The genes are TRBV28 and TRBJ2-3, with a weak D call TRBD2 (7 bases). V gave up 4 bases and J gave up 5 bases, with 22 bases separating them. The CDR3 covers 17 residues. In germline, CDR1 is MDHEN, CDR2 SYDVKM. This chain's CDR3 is CASSWGGPLAQGDTQYF. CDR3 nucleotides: TGTGCCAGCAGTTGGGGGGGGCCGCTGGCCCAGGGAGATACGCAGTATTTT.

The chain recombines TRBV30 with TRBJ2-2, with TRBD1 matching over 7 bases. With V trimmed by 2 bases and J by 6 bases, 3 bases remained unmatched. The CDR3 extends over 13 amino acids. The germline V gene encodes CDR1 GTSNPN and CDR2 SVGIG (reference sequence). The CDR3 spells CAWSSTGAGELFF. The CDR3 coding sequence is TGTGCCTGGAGTTCCACAGGGGCCGGGGAGCTGTTTTTT.

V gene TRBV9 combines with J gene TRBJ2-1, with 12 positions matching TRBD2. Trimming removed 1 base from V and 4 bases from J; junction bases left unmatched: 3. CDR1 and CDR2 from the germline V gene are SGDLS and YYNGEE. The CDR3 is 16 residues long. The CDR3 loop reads CASSVTGLAGYNEQFF. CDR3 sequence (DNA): TGTGCCAGCAGCGTAACGGGACTAGCGGGTTACAATGAGCAGTTCTTC.

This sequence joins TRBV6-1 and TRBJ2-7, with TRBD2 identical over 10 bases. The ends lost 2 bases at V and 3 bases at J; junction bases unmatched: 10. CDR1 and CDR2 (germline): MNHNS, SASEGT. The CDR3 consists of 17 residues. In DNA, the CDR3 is TGTGCCAGCAGTGAAATGGGACTACTAGCGGGGAACTACGAGCAGTACTTC. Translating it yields CASSEMGLLAGNYEQYF.

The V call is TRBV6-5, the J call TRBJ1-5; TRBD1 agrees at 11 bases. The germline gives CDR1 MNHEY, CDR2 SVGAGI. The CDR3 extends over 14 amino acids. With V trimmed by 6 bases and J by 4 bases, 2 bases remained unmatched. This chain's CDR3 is CASRRDRGNQPQHF. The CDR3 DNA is TGTGCCAGCAGAAGGGACAGGGGGAATCAGCCCCAGCATTTT.

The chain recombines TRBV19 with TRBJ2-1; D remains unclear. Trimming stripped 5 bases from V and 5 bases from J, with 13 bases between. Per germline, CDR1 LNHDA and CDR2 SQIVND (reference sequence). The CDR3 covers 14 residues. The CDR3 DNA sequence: TGTGCCAGTAGTGAAAAGAACTCTAACAATGAGCAGTTCTTC. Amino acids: CASSEKNSNNEQFF.

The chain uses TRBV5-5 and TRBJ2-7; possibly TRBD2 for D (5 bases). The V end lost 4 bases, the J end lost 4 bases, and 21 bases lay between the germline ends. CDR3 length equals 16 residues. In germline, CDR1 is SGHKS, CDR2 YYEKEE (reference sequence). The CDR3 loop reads CASSPGDRGLPYEQYV. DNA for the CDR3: TGTGCCAGCAGCCCAGGTGACCGAGGGTTACCATACGAGCAGTACGTC.

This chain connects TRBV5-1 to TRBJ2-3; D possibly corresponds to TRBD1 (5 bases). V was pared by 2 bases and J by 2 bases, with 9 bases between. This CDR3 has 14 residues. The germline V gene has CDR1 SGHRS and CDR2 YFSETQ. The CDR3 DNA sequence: TGCGCCAGCAGCTTAACGGACACCACAGATACGCAGTATTTT. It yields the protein CASSLTDTTDTQYF.

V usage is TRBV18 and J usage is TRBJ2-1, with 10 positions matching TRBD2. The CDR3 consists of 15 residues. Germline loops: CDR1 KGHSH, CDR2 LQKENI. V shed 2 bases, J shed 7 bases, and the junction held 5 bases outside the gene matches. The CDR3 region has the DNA TGTGCCAGCTCACCAACAGCGGGAGGGCCAAATGAGCAGTTCTTC. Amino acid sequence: CASSPTAGGPNEQFF.

The CDR3 DNA sequence: TGTGCCAGTAGTATGTCTGTTTCGCCCCAGCATTTT. Protein: CASSMSVSPQHF. V usage is TRBV19 and J usage is TRBJ1-5, with unresolved D. The CDR3 length is 12 residues. Germline loops: CDR1 LNHDA, CDR2 SQIVND (reference sequence). The V and J ends lost 3 bases and 9 bases respectively, with 9 bases between them.

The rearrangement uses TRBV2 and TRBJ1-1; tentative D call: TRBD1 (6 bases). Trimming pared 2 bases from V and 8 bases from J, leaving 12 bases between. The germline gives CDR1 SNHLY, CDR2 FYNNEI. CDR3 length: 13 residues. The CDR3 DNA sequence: TGTGCCAGCAGTGAATTTTTGGGACAAGAAGCTTTCTTT. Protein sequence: CASSEFLGQEAFF.

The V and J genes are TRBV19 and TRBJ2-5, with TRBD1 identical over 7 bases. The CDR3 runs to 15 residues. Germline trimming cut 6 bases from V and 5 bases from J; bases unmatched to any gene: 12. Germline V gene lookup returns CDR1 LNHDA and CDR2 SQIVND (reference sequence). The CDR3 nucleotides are TGTGCCAGTAGGATAAACAGGGGTTCGTACGAGACCCAGTACTTC. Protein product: CASRINRGSYETQYF.

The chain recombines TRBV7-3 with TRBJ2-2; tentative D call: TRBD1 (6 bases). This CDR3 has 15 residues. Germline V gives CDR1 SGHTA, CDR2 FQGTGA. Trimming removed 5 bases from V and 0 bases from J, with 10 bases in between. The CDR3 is CASSPGHSNTGELFF. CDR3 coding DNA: TGTGCCAGCAGCCCGGGACACTCGAACACCGGGGAGCTGTTTTTT.

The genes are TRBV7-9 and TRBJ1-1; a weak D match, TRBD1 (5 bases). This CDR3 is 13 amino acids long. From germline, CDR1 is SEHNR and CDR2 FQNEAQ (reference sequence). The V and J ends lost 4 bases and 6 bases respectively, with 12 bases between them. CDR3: CASSSRVYAEAFF. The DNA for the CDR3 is TGTGCCAGCAGCTCCAGGGTTTACGCTGAAGCTTTCTTT.

CDR3 coding DNA: TGTGCCAGCAGCTTATCCCAGTCCTACGAGCAGTACTTC. Residues: CASSLSQSYEQYF. J is TRBJ2-7 and V is TRBV7-6, with D unclear. The germline gives CDR1 SGHVS, CDR2 FNYEAQ. CDR3 length: 13 residues. Trimming cost V 2 bases and J 1 base, with 6 bases left between them.

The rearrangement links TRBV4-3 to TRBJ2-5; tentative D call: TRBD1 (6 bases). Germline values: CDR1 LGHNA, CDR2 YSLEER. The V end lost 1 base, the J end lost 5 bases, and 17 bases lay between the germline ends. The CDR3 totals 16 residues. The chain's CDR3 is CASSQVPGQEDETQYF. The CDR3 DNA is TGCGCCAGCAGCCAAGTCCCGGGACAAGAGGATGAGACCCAGTACTTC.

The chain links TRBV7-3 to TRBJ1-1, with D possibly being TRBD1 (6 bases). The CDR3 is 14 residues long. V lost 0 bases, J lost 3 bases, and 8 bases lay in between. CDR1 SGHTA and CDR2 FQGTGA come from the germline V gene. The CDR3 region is CASSLTHRDTEAFF. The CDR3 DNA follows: TGTGCCAGCAGCTTAACCCACAGGGACACTGAAGCTTTCTTT.

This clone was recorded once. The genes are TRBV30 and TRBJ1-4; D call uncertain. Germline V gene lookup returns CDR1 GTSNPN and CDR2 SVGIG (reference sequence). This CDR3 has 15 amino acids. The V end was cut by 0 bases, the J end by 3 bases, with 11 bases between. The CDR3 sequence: CAWSVLSVSNEKLFF. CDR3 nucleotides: TGTGCCTGGAGTGTGTTGTCAGTATCTAATGAAAAACTGTTTTTT.

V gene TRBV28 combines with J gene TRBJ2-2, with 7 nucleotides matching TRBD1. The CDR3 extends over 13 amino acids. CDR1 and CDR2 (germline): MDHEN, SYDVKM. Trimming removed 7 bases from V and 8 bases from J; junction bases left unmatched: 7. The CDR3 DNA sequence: TGTGCCAGCAAACAGGGGTTGAAGGGGGAGCTGTTTTTT. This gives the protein CASKQGLKGELFF. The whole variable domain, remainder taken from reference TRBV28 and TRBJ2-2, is DVKVTQSSRYLVKRTGEKVFLECVQDMDHENMFWYRQDPGLGLRLIYFSYDVKMKEKGDIPEGYSVSREKKERFSLILESASTNQTSMYLCASKQGLKGELFFGEGSRLTVL.

CDR3 protein: CASSLRGSSYNEQFF. Here the CDR3 DNA reads TGTGCCAGCAGTTTGCGGGGGAGCTCCTACAATGAGCAGTTCTTC. V is TRBV28 and J is TRBJ2-1; 7 nucleotides match TRBD2. J was trimmed by 0 bases and V by 3 bases; bases with no gene match: 2. The CDR3 contains 15 residues. Germline CDR1 MDHEN, CDR2 SYDVKM. Together with reference TRBV28 and TRBJ2-1, the CDR3 gives the full variable domain: DVKVTQSSRYLVKRTGEKVFLECVQDMDHENMFWYRQDPGLGLRLIYFSYDVKMKEKGDIPEGYSVSREKKERFSLILESASTNQTSMYLCASSLRGSSYNEQFFGPGTRLTVL.

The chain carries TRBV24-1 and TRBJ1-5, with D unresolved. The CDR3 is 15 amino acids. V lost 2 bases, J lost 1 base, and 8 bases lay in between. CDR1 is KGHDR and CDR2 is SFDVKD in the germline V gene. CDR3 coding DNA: TGTGCCACCAGTGATTCGACCGGGAGCAATCAGCCCCAGCATTTT. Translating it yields CATSDSTGSNQPQHF.

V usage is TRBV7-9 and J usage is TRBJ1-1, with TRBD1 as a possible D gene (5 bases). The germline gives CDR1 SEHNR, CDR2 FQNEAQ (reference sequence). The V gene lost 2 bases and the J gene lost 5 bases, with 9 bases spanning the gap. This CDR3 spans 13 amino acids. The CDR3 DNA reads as TGTGCCAGCAGCTTAAGGGGTGAAACTGAAGCTTTCTTT. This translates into CASSLRGETEAFF.